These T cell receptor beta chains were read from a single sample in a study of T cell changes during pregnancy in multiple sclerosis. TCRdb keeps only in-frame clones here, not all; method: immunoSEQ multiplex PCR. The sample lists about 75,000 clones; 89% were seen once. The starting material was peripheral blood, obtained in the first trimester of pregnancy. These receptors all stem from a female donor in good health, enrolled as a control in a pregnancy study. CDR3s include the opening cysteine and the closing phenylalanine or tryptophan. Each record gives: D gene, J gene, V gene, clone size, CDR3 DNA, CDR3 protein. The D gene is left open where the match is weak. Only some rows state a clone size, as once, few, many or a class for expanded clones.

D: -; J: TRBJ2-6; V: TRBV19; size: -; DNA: TGTGCCAGTACCACGGACCTAGGGGGTTACGGTGGGGCCAACGTCCTGACTTTC; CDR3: CASTTDLGGYGGANVLTF
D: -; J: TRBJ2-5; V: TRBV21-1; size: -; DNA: TGTGCCAGCAGCAAACGAGGGCGGGAGACCCAGTACTTC; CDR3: CASSKRGRETQYF
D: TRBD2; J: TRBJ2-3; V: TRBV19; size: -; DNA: TGTGCCAGTAGTCCCCTGACGAGCGGGACCACAGATACGCAGTATTTT; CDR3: CASSPLTSGTTDTQYF
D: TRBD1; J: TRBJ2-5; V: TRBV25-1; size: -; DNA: TGTGCCAGCAGTGAATATGTGGGACAGGGGATTAGAGAGACCCAGTACTTC; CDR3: CASSEYVGQGIRETQYF
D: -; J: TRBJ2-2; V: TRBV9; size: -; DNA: TGTGCCAGCAGCGTAGCTACAGGGATGAACACCGGGGAGCTGTTTTTT; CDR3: CASSVATGMNTGELFF
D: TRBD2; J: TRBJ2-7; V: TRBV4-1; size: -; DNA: TGCGCCAGCAGCCAGTCAGCTCGGGAGGGACCCTACGAGCAGTACTTC; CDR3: CASSQSAREGPYEQYF
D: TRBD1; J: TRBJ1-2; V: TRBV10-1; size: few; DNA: TGCGCCAGCAGCGAACAGGGGGTAGGCGGCTACACCTTC; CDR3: CASSEQGVGGYTF
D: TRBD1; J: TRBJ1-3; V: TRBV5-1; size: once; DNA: TGCGCCAGCAGCTTGACGGGCAGGGGGGAAAACACCATATATTTT; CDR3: CASSLTGRGENTIYF
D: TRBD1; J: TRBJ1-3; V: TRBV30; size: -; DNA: TGTGCCTGGGGGACAGGGGGCCACTCTGGAAACACCATATATTTT; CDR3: CAWGTGGHSGNTIYF
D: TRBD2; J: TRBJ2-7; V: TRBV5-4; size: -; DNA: TGTGCCAGCAGCTTGGAGCGGGGGCAGAAGATCTACGAGCAGTACTTC; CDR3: CASSLERGQKIYEQYF
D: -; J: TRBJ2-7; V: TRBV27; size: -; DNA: TGTGCCAGCAGTTTTAGTGGCTCGGGGGAGCAGTACTTC; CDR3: CASSFSGSGEQYF
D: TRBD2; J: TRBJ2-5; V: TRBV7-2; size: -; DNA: TGTGCCAGCAGCCCCCAGCGGGGGGACCAAGAGACCCAGTACTTC; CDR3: CASSPQRGDQETQYF
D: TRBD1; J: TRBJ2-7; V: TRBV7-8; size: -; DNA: TGTGCCAGCAGCTCACAATCAGGGGGCCAGGACGAGCAGTACTTC; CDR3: CASSSQSGGQDEQYF
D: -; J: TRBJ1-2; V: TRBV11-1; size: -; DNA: TGTGCCAGCAGCTTGGCCGGGAGGATCGGCTATGGCTACACCTTC; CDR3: CASSLAGRIGYGYTF
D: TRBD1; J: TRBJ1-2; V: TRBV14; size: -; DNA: TGTGCCAGCAGCCAAATCCGACAGGGCAACAATGGCTACACCTTC; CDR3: CASSQIRQGNNGYTF
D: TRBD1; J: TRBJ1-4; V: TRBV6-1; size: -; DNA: TGTGCCAGCAGAAAAGCCGGGACAGGGAATGAAAAACTGTTTTTT; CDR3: CASRKAGTGNEKLFF
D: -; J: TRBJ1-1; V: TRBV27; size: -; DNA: TGTGCCAGCAGTTTGTATGAGAGGAACACTGAAGCTTTCTTT; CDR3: CASSLYERNTEAFF
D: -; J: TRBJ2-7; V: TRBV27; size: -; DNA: TGTGCCAGCAGTTTTTTGACTCGGCCATACGAGCAGTACTTC; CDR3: CASSFLTRPYEQYF
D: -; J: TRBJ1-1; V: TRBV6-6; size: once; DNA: TGTGCCAGCAGTCGAGGTCGCACTGAAGCTTTCTTT; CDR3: CASSRGRTEAFF
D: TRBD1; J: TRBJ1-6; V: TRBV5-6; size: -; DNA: TGTGCCAGCAGCAGCGGGACAGGGCGCGGTTCACCCCTCCACTTT; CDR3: CASSSGTGRGSPLHF
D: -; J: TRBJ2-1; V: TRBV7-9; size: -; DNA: TGTGCCAGCAGCTCCTTAGGGGGAGACTCGGTCAATGAGCAGTTCTTC; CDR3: CASSSLGGDSVNEQFF
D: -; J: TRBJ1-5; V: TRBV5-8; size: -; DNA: TGTGCCAGCAGCTTGGCAGGGTTACAGCCCCAGCATTTT; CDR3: CASSLAGLQPQHF
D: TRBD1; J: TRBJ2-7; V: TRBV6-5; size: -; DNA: TGTGCCAGCAGTTACGGCCAGGGGGCCTACGAGCAGTACTTC; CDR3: CASSYGQGAYEQYF
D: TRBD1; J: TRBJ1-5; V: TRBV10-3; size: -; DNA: TGTGCCATCAGTGCCCACTTTGGACAGGGCGGTCAGCCCCAGCATTTT; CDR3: CAISAHFGQGGQPQHF
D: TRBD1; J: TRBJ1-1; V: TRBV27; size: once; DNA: TGTGCCAGCAGTCCCCTGACAGGGATGAACACTGAAGCTTTCTTT; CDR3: CASSPLTGMNTEAFF
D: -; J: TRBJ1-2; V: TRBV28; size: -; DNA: TGTGCCAGCAGTATTACAGGGCCCCCCTATGGCTACACCTTC; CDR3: CASSITGPPYGYTF
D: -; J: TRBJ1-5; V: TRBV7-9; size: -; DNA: TGTGCCAGCAGCTTATCAGTACAGACCAACAATCAGCCCCAGCATTTT; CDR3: CASSLSVQTNNQPQHF
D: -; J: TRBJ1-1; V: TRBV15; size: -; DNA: TGTGCCACCAGCAGAGGCCTCGGACAGCTGAACACTGAAGCTTTCTTT; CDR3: CATSRGLGQLNTEAFF
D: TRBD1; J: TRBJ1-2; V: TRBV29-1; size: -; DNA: TGCAGCGTTGACGCCTTAGGACAGGGAGGGAACTATGGCTACACCTTC; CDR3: CSVDALGQGGNYGYTF
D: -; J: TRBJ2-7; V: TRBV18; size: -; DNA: TGTGCCAGCTCACCATTGGGACAGCGGGACGAGCAGTACTTC; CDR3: CASSPLGQRDEQYF
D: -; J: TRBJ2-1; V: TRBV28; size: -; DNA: TGTGCCAGCAGGAACTTTGAGCAGTTCTTC; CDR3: CASRNFEQFF
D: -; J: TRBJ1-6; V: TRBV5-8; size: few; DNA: TGTGCCAGCAGCTTGCTTCGTACGGAGAATTCACCCCTCCACTTT; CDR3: CASSLLRTENSPLHF
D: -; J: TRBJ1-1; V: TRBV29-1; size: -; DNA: TGCAGCGTTGAAGTGGGGGGGACGAACACTGAAGCTTTCTTT; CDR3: CSVEVGGTNTEAFF
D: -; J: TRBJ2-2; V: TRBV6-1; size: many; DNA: TGTGCCAGCACTACAGGGACGGACACCGGGGAGCTGTTTTTT; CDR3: CASTTGTDTGELFF
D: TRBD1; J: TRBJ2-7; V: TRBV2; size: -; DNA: TGTGCCAGCAGAGTAGACAGGGGCCCCTACGAGCAGTACTTC; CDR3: CASRVDRGPYEQYF
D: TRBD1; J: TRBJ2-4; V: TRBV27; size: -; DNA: TGTGCCAGCAGGCGACAGGGTGGAAACATTCAGTACTTC; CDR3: CASRRQGGNIQYF
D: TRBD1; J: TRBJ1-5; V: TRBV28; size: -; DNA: TGTGCCAGCAGTTTTAGGGGGCCTAGCAATCAGCCCCAGCATTTT; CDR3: CASSFRGPSNQPQHF
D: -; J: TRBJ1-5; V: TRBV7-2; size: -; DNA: TGTGCCAGCAGCTTTCAGGGGCTAATCAATCAGCCCCAGCATTTT; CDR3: CASSFQGLINQPQHF
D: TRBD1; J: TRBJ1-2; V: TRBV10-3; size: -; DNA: TGTGCCATCAGACCGGGACAGAGTTATGGCTACACCTTC; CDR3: CAIRPGQSYGYTF